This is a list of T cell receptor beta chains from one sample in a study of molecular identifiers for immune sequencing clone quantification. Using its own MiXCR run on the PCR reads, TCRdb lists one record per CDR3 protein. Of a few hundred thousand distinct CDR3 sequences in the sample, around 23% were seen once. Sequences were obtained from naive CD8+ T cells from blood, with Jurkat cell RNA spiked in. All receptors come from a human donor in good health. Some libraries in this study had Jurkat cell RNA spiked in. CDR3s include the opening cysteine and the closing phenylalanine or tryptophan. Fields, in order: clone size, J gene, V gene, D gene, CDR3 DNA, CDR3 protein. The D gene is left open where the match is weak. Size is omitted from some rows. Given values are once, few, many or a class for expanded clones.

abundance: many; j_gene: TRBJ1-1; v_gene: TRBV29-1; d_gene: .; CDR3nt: TGCAGCGTAGCAACCGTAGGTGACACTGAAGCTTTCTTT; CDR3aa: CSVATVGDTEAFF
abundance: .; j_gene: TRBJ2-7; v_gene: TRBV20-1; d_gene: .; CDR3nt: TGCAGTGCTAGAGACCTGGAGCGGGTGAGCTCCTACGAGCAGTACTTC; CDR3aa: CSARDLERVSSYEQYF
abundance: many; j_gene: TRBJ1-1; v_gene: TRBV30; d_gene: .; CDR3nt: TGTGCCTGGAGTGTCAGACCAAACACTGAAGCTTTCTTT; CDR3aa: CAWSVRPNTEAFF
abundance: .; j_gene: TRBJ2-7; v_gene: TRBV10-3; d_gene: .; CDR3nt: TGTGCCATCGCCTTGGCCGGCCCCTACGCGCAGTACTTC; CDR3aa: CAIALAGPYAQYF
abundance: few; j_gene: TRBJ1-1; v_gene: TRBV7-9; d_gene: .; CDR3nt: TGTGCCAGCAGCCACCCACACTTGACTGAAGCTTTCTTT; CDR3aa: CASSHPHLTEAFF
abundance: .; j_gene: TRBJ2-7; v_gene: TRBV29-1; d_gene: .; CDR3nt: TGCAGCGTTGGCATCGGCTACGAGCAGTACTTC; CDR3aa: CSVGIGYEQYF
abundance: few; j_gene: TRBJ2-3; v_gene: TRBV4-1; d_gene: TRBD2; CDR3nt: TGCGCCAGCAGCCAAGAAGTGGGGCGGGGGGTCATAGATACGCAGTATTTT; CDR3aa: CASSQEVGRGVIDTQYF
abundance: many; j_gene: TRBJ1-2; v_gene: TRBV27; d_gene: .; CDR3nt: TGTGCCAGCAGTCCCAGTAATAACTATGGCTACACCTTC; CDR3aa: CASSPSNNYGYTF
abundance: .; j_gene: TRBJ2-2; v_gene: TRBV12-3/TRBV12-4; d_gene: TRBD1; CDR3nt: TGTGCCAGCAGTGAAAGACGACAGGGACGAACCGGGGAGCTGTTTTTT; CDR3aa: CASSERRQGRTGELFF
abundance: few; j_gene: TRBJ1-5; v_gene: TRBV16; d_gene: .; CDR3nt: TGTGCCAGCAGCCCCCCAGCAGATCAGCCCCAGCATTTT; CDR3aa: CASSPPADQPQHF
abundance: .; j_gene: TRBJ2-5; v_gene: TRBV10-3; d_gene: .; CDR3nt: TGTGCCATCAGTGAGTCCAGAGTAGGGGAAGAGACCCAGTACTTC; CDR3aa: CAISESRVGEETQYF
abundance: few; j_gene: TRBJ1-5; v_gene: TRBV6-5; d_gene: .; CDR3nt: TGTGCCAGCGGTCCCTCGGGGGTCAATCAGCCCCAGCATTTT; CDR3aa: CASGPSGVNQPQHF
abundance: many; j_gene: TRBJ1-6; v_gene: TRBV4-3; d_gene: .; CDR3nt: TGCGCCAGCAGCCAATTCCTTGATTCACCCCTCCACTTT; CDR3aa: CASSQFLDSPLHF
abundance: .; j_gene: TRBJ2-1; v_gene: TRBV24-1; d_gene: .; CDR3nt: TGTGCCACCATTGGGGGGCCCTACAATGAGCAGTTCTTC; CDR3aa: CATIGGPYNEQFF
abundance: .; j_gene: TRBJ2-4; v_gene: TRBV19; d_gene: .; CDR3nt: TGTGCCAGTAGTATCGACGGGGGAGCCAAAAACATTCAGTACTTC; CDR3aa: CASSIDGGAKNIQYF
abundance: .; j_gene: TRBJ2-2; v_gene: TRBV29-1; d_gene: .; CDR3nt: .; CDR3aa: CSVGGGTNTGEMFF
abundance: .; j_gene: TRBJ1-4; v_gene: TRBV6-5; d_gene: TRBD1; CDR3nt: TGTGCCAGCAGTCTTGACAGGGAGACTAATGAAAAACTGTTTTTT; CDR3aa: CASSLDRETNEKLFF
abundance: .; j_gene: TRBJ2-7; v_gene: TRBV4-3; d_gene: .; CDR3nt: TGCGCCAGCAGCCCGGCGGTCGTGAGTTACGAGCAGTACTTC; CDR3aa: CASSPAVVSYEQYF
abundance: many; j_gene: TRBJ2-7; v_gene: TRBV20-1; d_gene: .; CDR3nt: TGCAGCCCCAGGGGCCACCTCTCCTACGAGCAGTACTTC; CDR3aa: CSPRGHLSYEQYF
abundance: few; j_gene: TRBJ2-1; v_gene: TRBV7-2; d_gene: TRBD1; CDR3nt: TGTGCCAGCAGCTCCCTGACAGGGGGCATGAACTATGAGCAGTTCTTC; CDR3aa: CASSSLTGGMNYEQFF
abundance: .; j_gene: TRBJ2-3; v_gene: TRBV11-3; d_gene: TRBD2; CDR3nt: TGTGCCAGCAGCCAAATGACTAGCGGCACAGATACGCAGTATTTT; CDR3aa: CASSQMTSGTDTQYF
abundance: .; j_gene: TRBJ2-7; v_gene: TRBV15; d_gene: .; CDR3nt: TGTGCCACCAGCAGAGATCCGGGGTCCACCTACGAGCAGTACTTC; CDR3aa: CATSRDPGSTYEQYF
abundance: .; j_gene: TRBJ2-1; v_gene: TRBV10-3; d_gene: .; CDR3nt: TGTGCCATCCACGGAGGGGACAATGAGCAGTTCTTC; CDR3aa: CAIHGGDNEQFF
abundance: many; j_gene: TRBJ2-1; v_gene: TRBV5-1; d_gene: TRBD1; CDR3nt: TGCGCCAGCAGCATCAGGGGGCCCAATGAGCAGTTCTTC; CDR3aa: CASSIRGPNEQFF
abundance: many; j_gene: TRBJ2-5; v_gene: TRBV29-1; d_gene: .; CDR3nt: TGCAGCGTTGAAGCGGTGGCAGACCAAGAGACCCAGTACTTC; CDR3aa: CSVEAVADQETQYF
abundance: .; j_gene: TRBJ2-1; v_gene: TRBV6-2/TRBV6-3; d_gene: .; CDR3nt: TGTGCCAGCAGTTATGTTGGGAATGAGCAGTTCTTC; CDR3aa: CASSYVGNEQFF
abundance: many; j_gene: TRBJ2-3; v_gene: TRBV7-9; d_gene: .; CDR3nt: TGTGCCAGCAGCCCAGGAAGGGGCACAGATACGCAGTATTTT; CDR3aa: CASSPGRGTDTQYF
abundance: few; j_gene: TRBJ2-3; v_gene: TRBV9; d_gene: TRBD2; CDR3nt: TGTGCCAGCAGCCGTAGCGGGGCAAGCACAGATACGCAGTATTTT; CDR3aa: CASSRSGASTDTQYF
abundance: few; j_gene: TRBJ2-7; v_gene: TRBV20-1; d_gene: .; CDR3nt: TGCAGTGCCACGGCAGAGTCCTACGAGCAGTACTTC; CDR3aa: CSATAESYEQYF
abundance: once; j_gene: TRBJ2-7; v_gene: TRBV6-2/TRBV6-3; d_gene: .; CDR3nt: TGTGCCAGCACTCCAGGCTACGAGCAGTACTTC; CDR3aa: CASTPGYEQYF
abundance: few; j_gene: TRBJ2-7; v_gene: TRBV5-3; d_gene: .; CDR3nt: TGTGCCAGCAGCTTTGGCAGGGCAAGGTACGAGCAGTACTTC; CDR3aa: CASSFGRARYEQYF
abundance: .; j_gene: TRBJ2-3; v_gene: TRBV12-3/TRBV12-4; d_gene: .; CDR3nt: TGTGCCAGCAGTCACACGACAGATTCAGATACGCAGTATTTT; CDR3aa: CASSHTTDSDTQYF
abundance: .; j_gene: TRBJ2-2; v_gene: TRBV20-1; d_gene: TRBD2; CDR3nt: TGCAGTGCTAACGAACCAGCGGGAGGATTGAACACCGGGGAGCTGTTTTTT; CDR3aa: CSANEPAGGLNTGELFF
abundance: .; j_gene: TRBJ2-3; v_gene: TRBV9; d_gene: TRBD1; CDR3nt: TGTGCCAGCAGCGTAGATGACAGGGGGCATTTCACAGATACGCAGTATTTT; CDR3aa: CASSVDDRGHFTDTQYF
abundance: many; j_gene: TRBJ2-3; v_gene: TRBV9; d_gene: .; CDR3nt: TGTGCCAGCAGCGAGGAAAAGAGCACAGATACGCAGTATTTT; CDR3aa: CASSEEKSTDTQYF
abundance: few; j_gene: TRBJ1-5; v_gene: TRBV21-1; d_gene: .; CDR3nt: TGTGCCAGCAGCAATCGGAAGGGGTTTGGTCAGCCCCAGCATTTT; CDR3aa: CASSNRKGFGQPQHF
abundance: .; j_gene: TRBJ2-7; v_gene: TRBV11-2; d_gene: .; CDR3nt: TGTGCCCGCAGCTTAGATCCCCGCGACCACGAGCAGTACTTC; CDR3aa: CARSLDPRDHEQYF
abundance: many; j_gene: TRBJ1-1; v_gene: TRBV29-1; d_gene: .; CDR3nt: TGCAGCGTTGCTTACATTACAGGGTTCGGAAAGGACACTGAAGCTTTCTTT; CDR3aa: CSVAYITGFGKDTEAFF
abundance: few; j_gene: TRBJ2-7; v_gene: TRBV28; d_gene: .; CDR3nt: TGTGCCAGCAGTTGGCCGTTGCGGGGCAGCTCCTACGAGCAGTACTTC; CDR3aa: CASSWPLRGSSYEQYF
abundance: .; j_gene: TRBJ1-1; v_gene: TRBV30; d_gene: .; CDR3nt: TGTGCCCGGAGTGTACTGAAGAACACTGAAGCTTTCTTT; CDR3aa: CARSVLKNTEAFF